These 29 T cell receptor beta chains came from one sample sequenced in a study of blood T cell repertoires in COVID-19. Data came from immunoSEQ multiplex PCR; TCRdb stores just in-frame clones and leaves some out. The table records 150,000 to 200,000 clones, 85% to 90% of them present only once. The sequencing input was peripheral blood. These receptors all stem from a human donor in a cohort sampled during active COVID-19.

The rearrangement joins TRBV27 to TRBJ1-2; 7 bases map to TRBD1. Trimming cost V 3 bases and J 5 bases; bases outside gene matches: 6. Germline V gene data show CDR1 as MNHEY and CDR2 as SMNVEV (reference sequence). CDR3 length: 14 amino acids. CDR3 nucleotides: TGTGCCAGCAGTTTCTCAAACAGGGGTTATGGCTACACCTTC. Its protein is CASSFSNRGYGYTF.

The V gene is TRBV7-9, the J gene TRBJ2-3; D not certain. Between the trimmed V and J ends, which lost 5 bases and 7 bases, there was a span of 7 bases. The CDR3 spans 11 residues. Per the germline V gene, CDR1 is SEHNR and CDR2 is FQNEAQ (reference sequence). CDR3 bases: TGTGCCAGCAGCACTCCCCATACGCAGTATTTT. Translated, it gives CASSTPHTQYF.

This clone was seen only once. The chain joins TRBV30 to TRBJ1-2, with D tentatively TRBD1 (5 bases). The V gene's germline CDR1 is GTSNPN and CDR2 SVGIG (reference sequence). This CDR3 has 15 amino acids. The V end was cut by 3 bases, the J end by 5 bases, with 19 bases between. CDR3 loop: CAWSSGGVLRYGYTF. The CDR3 nucleotides are TGTGCCTGGAGCTCGGGGGGAGTACTGAGGTATGGCTACACCTTC.

V and J are TRBV11-2 and TRBJ1-6, with D tentatively TRBD1 (6 bases). CDR3 length equals 19 residues. In germline, CDR1 is SGHAT, CDR2 FQNNGV. The ends were cut back, 2 bases at V and 0 bases at J, with 17 bases in the middle. CDR3 sequence reads: CASSLLPGGSSSYNSPLHF. The CDR3 nucleotides read TGTGCCAGCAGCTTATTGCCTGGGGGCTCAAGCTCCTATAATTCACCCCTCCACTTT.

This clone has a single count. This chain links TRBV7-8 with TRBJ1-6, with D maybe TRBD1 (6 bases). Germline lookup yields CDR1 SGHVS and CDR2 FQNEAQ. Trimming removed 3 bases at V and 4 bases at J, with 7 bases between. This CDR3 is built from 14 residues. This chain's CDR3 is CASSLDRYNSPLHF. CDR3 in DNA: TGTGCCAGCAGCTTGGACAGATATAATTCACCCCTCCACTTT. Variable domain in full (rest from reference TRBV7-8 and TRBJ1-6): GAGVSQSPRYKVAKRGQDVALRCDPISGHVSLFWYQQALGQGPEFLTYFQNEAQLDKSGLPSDRFFAERPEGSVSTLKIQRTQQEDSAVYLCASSLDRYNSPLHFGNGTRLTVT.

A remark on this clone: Other DNA sequences within the sample encode an identical CDR3. This rearrangement joins TRBV3-1 (or the pseudogene TRBV3-2) to TRBJ1-1; D not certain. The CDR3 runs 13 residues. Trimming removed 1 base at V and 5 bases at J, with 8 bases between. Germline loops: CDR1 LGHDT, CDR2 YNNKEL (reference sequence). The CDR3 spells CASSQVRSTEAFF. CDR3 DNA sequence: TGTGCCAGCAGCCAAGTGCGAAGTACTGAAGCTTTCTTT.

The V gene is TRBV16, the J gene TRBJ2-7, with D maybe TRBD2 (6 bases). CDR1 is KGHSY, CDR2 FQNENV, per germline. CDR3 length: 20 residues. The V end was cut by 2 bases, the J end by 0 bases, with 26 bases between. Here the CDR3 reads CASSQEGPEPGRGISYEQYF. The CDR3 DNA follows: TGTGCCAGCAGCCAAGAGGGCCCGGAGCCCGGGCGGGGAATCTCCTACGAGCAGTACTTC.

V and J are TRBV6-1 and TRBJ2-7; the match to TRBD1 covers 8 bases. Per the germline V gene, CDR1 is MNHNS and CDR2 is SASEGT. The CDR3 runs to 15 residues. V dropped 3 bases and J dropped 4; count of bases not matched to a gene: 8. CDR3 sequence (DNA): TGTGCCAGCAGTGATGACAGGGGACCCCCATACGAGCAGTACTTC. This gives the protein CASSDDRGPPYEQYF.

This clone was detected a few times. This sequence joins TRBV6-5 and TRBJ1-1, with TRBD1 as a possible D gene (6 bases). V shed 5 bases and J shed 6 bases, with 16 bases lying between them. Germline CDR1 MNHEY, CDR2 SVGAGI. This CDR3 has 14 amino acids. CDR3 in amino acids: CASSKGEGSSEAFF. In DNA form, the CDR3 reads TGTGCCAGCAGTAAGGGGGAGGGAAGCTCTGAAGCTTTCTTT.

The rearrangement uses TRBV28 and TRBJ1-5; TRBD1 matches at 12 bases. Germline CDR1 reads MDHEN; CDR2 reads SYDVKM. Trimming removed 5 bases from V and 6 bases from J; junction bases left unmatched: 8. CDR3 length: 16 residues. CDR3 nucleotide sequence: TGTGCCAGCAGTCGAGGGGGACAGGGGGCTTTTCAGCCCCAGCATTTT. This encodes CASSRGGQGAFQPQHF.

The rearrangement uses TRBV5-3 and TRBJ2-1, with a tentative D call TRBD2 (6 bases). TRBV5-3 is an open reading frame, and its role is uncertain. The CDR3 has 15 amino acids. Trimming left V 4 bases short and J 8 bases short, with 19 bases between. The CDR3 coding sequence is TGTGCCAGAAGCCGGCTAGCGCGACGGCATTATGAGCAGTTCTTC. Its protein product is CARSRLARRHYEQFF.

The chain links TRBV16 to TRBJ2-7; 9 bases are a match to TRBD1. Germline V gene data show CDR1 as KGHSY and CDR2 as FQNENV. The ends lost 4 bases at V and 5 bases at J; junction bases unmatched: 6. The CDR3 loop spans 14 amino acids. CDR3 bases: TGTGCCAGCAGCCCTTTCCGGACAGGGGACGAGCAGTACTTC. Protein product: CASSPFRTGDEQYF. Full variable domain (missing parts from reference TRBV16 and TRBJ2-7): GEEVAQTPKHLVRGEGQKAKLYCAPIKGHSYVFWYQQVLKNEFKFLISFQNENVFDETGMPKERFSAKCLPNSPCSLEIQATKLEDSAVYFCASSPFRTGDEQYFGPGTRLTVT.

This clone has a handful of counts. The chain employs TRBV4-1 and TRBJ2-5; 13 positions agree with TRBD2. With 2 bases clipped from V and 5 bases from J, the junction kept 5 bases outside the gene matches. The CDR3 loop spans 16 amino acids. Germline V gene data show CDR1 as MGHRA and CDR2 as YSYEKL. As DNA, the CDR3 is TGCGCCAGCAGCCAATCGACTAGCGGGGGGCCCGAGACCCAGTACTTC. Amino acids: CASSQSTSGGPETQYF.

The rearrangement joins TRBV9 to TRBJ1-1; D is undetermined. This CDR3 comprises 13 residues. Trimming took off 0 bases at V and 3 bases at J, with 6 bases between the two ends. Germline loops: CDR1 SGDLS, CDR2 YYNGEE. The DNA of the CDR3 is TGTGCCAGCAGCGTAGTCCTCGACACTGAAGCTTTCTTT. It yields the protein CASSVVLDTEAFF.

The chain joins TRBV6-5 to TRBJ1-1; a possible D gene is TRBD1 (6 bases). In germline, CDR1 is MNHEY, CDR2 SVGAGI. The CDR3 has 15 amino acids. V lost 6 bases, J lost 5 bases, and 19 bases lay in between. The CDR3 loop reads CASSPPGRGGTEAFF. The CDR3 bases are TGTGCCAGCAGCCCCCCGGGAAGGGGGGGGACTGAAGCTTTCTTT.

The chain links TRBV25-1 to TRBJ2-1, with 7 bases aligning to TRBD2. V lost 4 bases and J lost 12; bases outside the gene matches: 15. Germline CDR1 MGHDK, CDR2 SYGVNS. The CDR3 is 15 amino acids. The CDR3 loop is CASSATYRTGGGQFF. CDR3 coding DNA: TGTGCCAGCAGTGCCACATACAGGACCGGCGGGGGGCAGTTCTTC.

This clone occurred once. The rearrangement uses TRBV7-8 and TRBJ2-3; weak D call: TRBD2 (5 bases). The CDR3 is 15 amino acids. CDR1 is SGHVS and CDR2 is FQNEAQ in the germline V gene. V was cut by 1 base and J by 4 bases, with 12 bases left in between. CDR3 amino acids: CASSLVSRDADTQYF. The CDR3 DNA sequence: TGTGCCAGCAGCTTAGTGTCGAGGGATGCAGATACGCAGTATTTT.

The chain uses TRBV7-2 and TRBJ1-1, with unresolved D. V was pared by 5 bases and J by 0 bases, with 13 bases between. CDR1 is SGHTA, CDR2 FQGNSA, per germline. The CDR3 is made up of 15 amino acids. CDR3 nucleotide sequence: TGTGCCAGCAGCGCCGCGCAGGATTTGAACACTGAAGCTTTCTTT. It yields the protein CASSAAQDLNTEAFF.

This sequence joins TRBV2 and TRBJ2-2, with D unresolved. The germline gives CDR1 SNHLY, CDR2 FYNNEI. This CDR3 is 14 amino acids long. V shed 6 bases and J shed 3 bases, with 11 bases lying between them. The CDR3 spells CASRALADTGELFF. In DNA, the CDR3 is TGTGCCAGCAGGGCTCTCGCGGACACCGGGGAGCTGTTTTTT.

This sequence joins TRBV7-2 and TRBJ2-5, with a tentative D call TRBD1 (5 bases). Germline V gene lookup returns CDR1 SGHTA and CDR2 FQGNSA. V dropped 5 bases and J dropped 9 bases, with 28 bases sitting between them. The CDR3 covers 17 residues. CDR3 coding DNA: TGTGCCAGCAGCCTAAGTGGCCTGCAGGGTACAATTGAGGCCCAGTACTTC. This gives the protein CASSLSGLQGTIEAQYF.

The chain combines TRBV7-2 with TRBJ2-7, with 12 bases matching TRBD2. The J segment lost 3 bases and the V segment lost 8 bases, leaving 5 bases of the junction unmatched. This CDR3 region has 14 residues. Per the germline V gene, CDR1 is SGHTA and CDR2 is FQGNSA. The CDR3 loop reads CASLTSGGHYEQYF. The CDR3 bases are TGTGCCAGCCTGACTAGCGGGGGCCACTACGAGCAGTACTTC.

The CDR3 protein is CASSRLAGDLNIAKNIQYF. CDR3 DNA sequence: TGTGCCAGCAGTCGACTAGCGGGGGACCTTAACATAGCCAAAAACATTCAGTACTTC. The rearrangement joins TRBV27 to TRBJ2-4, with 12 bases identical to TRBD2. The junction had 11 bases not matched to a gene; V was cut back by 5 bases and J by 0 bases. CDR1 and CDR2 from the germline V gene are MNHEY and SMNVEV (reference sequence). The CDR3 contains 19 residues.

The V gene is TRBV28, the J gene TRBJ2-2; tentatively, D is TRBD1 (6 bases). Germline CDR1 MDHEN, CDR2 SYDVKM. The CDR3 spans 13 residues. Trimming took 6 bases from V and 6 from J, leaving 11 bases between them. CDR3 nucleotides: TGTGCCAGCAGGCCCGGACAGCCCGGGGAGCTGTTTTTT. It encodes CASRPGQPGELFF.

This clone was counted at least ten times. This chain connects TRBV2 to TRBJ1-1; 10 bases line up with TRBD1. Germline V gives CDR1 SNHLY, CDR2 FYNNEI. Germline trimming cut 4 bases from V and 10 bases from J; bases unmatched to any gene: 6. The CDR3 loop spans 13 amino acids. CDR3 in amino acids: CASSAGQGGIAFF. The CDR3, as DNA: TGTGCCAGCAGTGCTGGACAGGGGGGGATAGCTTTCTTT.

The chain has TRBV2 and TRBJ2-5, with 11 bases that match TRBD2. Germline-derived CDR1 and CDR2 are SNHLY and FYNNEI. This CDR3 has 15 residues. V lost 7 bases and J lost 4; bases outside the gene matches: 8. CDR3 coding DNA: TGTGCCAGCATGCTACTAGCGGGAGTTAGAGAGACCCAGTACTTC. It encodes CASMLLAGVRETQYF. The complete variable domain, with remaining parts taken from reference TRBV2 and TRBJ2-5, reads EPEVTQTPSHQVTQMGQEVILRCVPISNHLYFYWYRQILGQKVEFLVSFYNNEISEKSEIFDDQFSVERPDGSNFTLKIRSTKLEDSAMYFCASMLLAGVRETQYFGPGTRLLVL.

This sequence joins TRBV12-3 or TRBV12-4 and TRBJ1-1; D is undetermined. Between the trimmed V and J ends, which lost 5 bases and 5 bases, there was a span of 9 bases. The CDR3 contains 12 residues. The CDR3 sequence: CASSLRRTEAFF. CDR3 sequence (DNA): TGTGCCAGCAGTCTGAGGCGGACTGAAGCTTTCTTT.

The V call is TRBV5-1, the J call TRBJ1-1; D is possibly TRBD1 (6 bases). The CDR3 loop spans 13 amino acids. The germline gives CDR1 SGHRS, CDR2 YFSETQ. The V end lost 0 bases, the J end lost 7 bases, and 10 bases lay between the germline ends. CDR3 loop: CASSLADRLEAFF. The CDR3 nucleotides are TGCGCCAGCAGCTTGGCGGACAGACTTGAAGCTTTCTTT.

V is TRBV7-9 and J is TRBJ2-1; 7 nucleotides align to TRBD1. The CDR3 has 15 residues. From germline, CDR1 is SEHNR and CDR2 FQNEAQ (reference sequence). The J segment lost 5 bases and the V segment lost 1 base, leaving 5 bases of the junction unmatched. CDR3 sequence (DNA): TGTGCCAGCAGCTTAGGTAGGACAGGTAACAATGAGCAGTTCTTC. Its protein is CASSLGRTGNNEQFF.

The rearrangement joins TRBV5-5 to TRBJ2-5; the match to TRBD1 covers 10 bases. CDR1 is SGHKS, CDR2 YYEKEE, per germline (reference sequence). There are 15 residues in the CDR3. V shed 4 bases, J shed 4 bases, and the junction held 7 bases outside the gene matches. The CDR3 region is CASSDRDRGRETQYF. DNA of the CDR3: TGTGCCAGCAGCGACCGGGACAGGGGTCGAGAGACCCAGTACTTC. Complete variable domain (other parts from reference TRBV5-5 and TRBJ2-5): DAGVTQSPTHLIKTRGQQVTLRCSPISGHKSVSWYQQVLGQGPQFIFQYYEKEERGRGNFPDRFSARQFPNYSSELNVNALLLGDSALYLCASSDRDRGRETQYFGPGTRLLVL.